This passage covers 12 T cell receptor beta chains from one sample sequenced in a study of beta chain features in type 1 diabetes. TCRB transcripts that were expressed got sequenced, as all of the isolated RNA had been reverse transcribed. Clones were read by immunoSEQ multiplex PCR, and TCRdb kept only the in-frame ones, dropping some. The sample has about 250,000 clones; around an eighth are singletons. Sequencing was done on a sample of naive CD4+ T cells from blood. These receptors originate from a woman between 40 and 55 years old in good health.

This chain links TRBV2 with TRBJ2-7; 10 bases match TRBD1. With V trimmed by 3 bases and J by 3 bases, 2 bases remained unmatched. Germline V lookup: CDR1 SNHLY, CDR2 FYNNEI. This CDR3 comprises 14 residues. The CDR3 DNA sequence: TGTGCCAGCAGTGACGGACAGGGGGACTACGAGCAGTACTTC. Encoded protein: CASSDGQGDYEQYF.

The table lists this clone with a few counts. The V call is TRBV2, the J call TRBJ1-6; 7 nucleotides line up with TRBD1. This CDR3 spans 15 amino acids. Germline V lookup: CDR1 SNHLY, CDR2 FYNNEI. Trimming removed 4 bases from V and 6 bases from J; junction bases left unmatched: 6. The CDR3 nucleotides are TGTGCCAGCAGTGGTCCGGGACAGAGTAATTCACCCCTCCACTTT. The encoded protein is CASSGPGQSNSPLHF.

This clone occurred a few times. V and J are TRBV5-1 and TRBJ2-5, with 9 bases lining up with TRBD1. J lost 8 bases, V lost 4 bases, and 18 bases had no gene match. Germline values: CDR1 SGHRS, CDR2 YFSETQ. This CDR3 region has 17 residues. The CDR3 region is CASSPVPNRGRGGTQYF. In nucleotides, the CDR3 is TGCGCCAGCAGCCCAGTACCTAACAGGGGGCGCGGGGGCACCCAGTACTTC.

The V call is TRBV28, the J call TRBJ2-5, with 8 bases identical to TRBD2. CDR3 length: 12 residues. Germline V lookup: CDR1 MDHEN, CDR2 SYDVKM. V lost 7 bases and J lost 11; bases outside the gene matches: 9. CDR3 amino acids: CASTLAGGYQYF. CDR3 in DNA: TGTGCCAGCACCCTTGCGGGGGGCTATCAGTACTTC.

This clone was detected a few times. V gene TRBV6-1 combines with J gene TRBJ1-5; 12 bases fit TRBD1. The CDR3 contains 16 residues. J gave up 4 bases and V 3 bases, and 4 bases lay outside the gene matches. Germline V gene data show CDR1 as MNHNS and CDR2 as SASEGT. CDR3 in amino acids: CASSEGQGAPNQPQHF. CDR3 DNA: TGTGCCAGCAGTGAGGGACAGGGGGCCCCTAATCAGCCCCAGCATTTT.

This clone has a handful of counts. The chain has TRBV20-1 and TRBJ2-5; D is uncertain. Trimming removed 4 bases from V and 5 bases from J, with 8 bases in between. Looked up from germline, CDR1 is DFQATT and CDR2 is SNEGSKA (reference sequence). CDR3 length: 11 residues. CDR3 bases: TGCAGTGCTAACCAAGCGGAGACCCAGTACTTC. It encodes CSANQAETQYF.

This clone showed up just a few times. This rearrangement joins TRBV27 to TRBJ2-7; the D gene is possibly TRBD1 (6 bases). The V gene lost 3 bases and the J gene lost 4 bases, with 19 bases spanning the gap. The germline CDR1 and CDR2 sequences are MNHEY and SMNVEV (reference sequence). The CDR3 loop spans 16 amino acids. CDR3 DNA sequence: TGTGCCAGCAGTTTTGGAACAGGGTTATCTCGGTACGAGCAGTACTTC. Translation: CASSFGTGLSRYEQYF.

This clone was counted only a few times. The chain couples TRBV19 to TRBJ2-1, with TRBD1 identical over 8 bases. J was trimmed by 8 bases and V by 3 bases; bases with no gene match: 12. Germline loops: CDR1 LNHDA, CDR2 SQIVND (reference sequence). The CDR3 loop spans 16 amino acids. The DNA of the CDR3 is TGTGCCAGTAGTATTCTCGCAGGGGGCTCTAGAGATGAGCAGTTCTTC. This codes for CASSILAGGSRDEQFF.

This clone was detected a few times. The chain is built from TRBV7-9 and TRBJ1-5, with D unclear. Trimming removed 1 base at V and 5 bases at J, with 6 bases between. CDR3 length: 13 amino acids. Germline values: CDR1 SEHNR, CDR2 FQNEAQ (reference sequence). This chain's CDR3 is CASSLGGYQPQHF. The CDR3 DNA reads TGTGCCAGCAGCTTAGGAGGGTATCAGCCCCAGCATTTT.

This chain joins TRBV10-3 and TRBJ1-2; no definite D call. CDR3 length: 14 amino acids. V dropped 0 bases and J dropped 6 bases, with 11 bases sitting between them. The germline gives CDR1 ENHRY, CDR2 SYGVKD. DNA for the CDR3: TGTGCCATCAGTGAGTCTGGCGACTCGGATGGCTACACCTTC. Protein product: CAISESGDSDGYTF.

Ten or more counts support this clone. The chain employs TRBV18 and TRBJ1-2, with D unclear. This CDR3 comprises 13 residues. V gave up 3 bases and J gave up 6 bases, with 11 bases separating them. Germline V gene lookup returns CDR1 KGHSH and CDR2 LQKENI. In nucleotides, the CDR3 is TGTGCCAGCTCACCTAAGGAGGGTAATGGCTACACCTTC. Translating gives CASSPKEGNGYTF.

This clone showed up just a few times. V and J are TRBV6-5 and TRBJ1-2, with D possibly matching TRBD1 (5 bases). This CDR3 is 14 amino acids long. The V end lost 0 bases, the J end lost 7 bases, and 12 bases lay between the germline ends. Germline CDR1 MNHEY, CDR2 SVGAGI. CDR3 loop: CASSYSAGNGGYTF. CDR3 bases: TGTGCCAGCAGTTACTCGGCAGGGAACGGTGGCTACACCTTC.